This TCR beta chain was recorded in a study of OX40 agonist ivuxolimab in advanced cancers. The overall study: Three patients showed partial responses: one hepatocellular carcinoma and two cutaneous melanoma cases.

Some clones are missing from TCRdb's copy, which holds only in-frame ones; the method was immunoSEQ multiplex PCR. Of about 83,000 clones in the sample, less than 95% are singletons; the top ten hold roughly 8.4%. The CDR3 has 15 residues. Trimming shortened V by 3 bases and J by 1 base, and 10 bases separated the two germline ends. CDR1 MNHNY and CDR2 SVGAGI come from the germline V gene (reference sequence). For this clone: Its specificity is not known.

Points from the study as a whole: Both CD4+ and CD8+ T cell populations in blood had undergone clonal expansion by week 6 at 0.1 to 3.0 mg/kg.

The V and J genes are TRBV6-6 and TRBJ1-3; no clear D gene. This clonotype originated in an adult with an advanced solid tumor such as melanoma, head and neck, liver or kidney cancer. The sequenced sample was CD4+ or CD8+ T cells sorted from blood, obtained in a trial of the OX40 agonist ivuxolimab. The CDR3: CASSYNRESGNTIYF. CDR3 nucleotide sequence: TGTGCCAGCAGTTATAACCGGGAATCTGGAAACACCATATATTTT.